The following is a T cell receptor beta chain sequence with its context. Its cognate antigen is unknown. They built TCR cDNA with 5'RACE template switching, a step that put in a universal primer site and UMIs. TCRdb called the 5' RACE reads again in MiXCR, with one record for every CDR3 protein. The sample comprises about 300,000 distinct CDR3 sequences, approximately 10% of which are singletons, and about 3% rests with the top ten. In germline, CDR1 is SGHTA, CDR2 FQGNSA. CDR3 length: 13 residues. V was trimmed by 5 bases and J by 2 bases, leaving 9 bases between them. The source of the sample is a study of T cells after yellow fever vaccination. Study-level information: When fractions had low cell numbers, they were prepared with SMART-Seq v4 Ultra Low Input. Study-wide findings and caveats: Abundant clonotypes from the bulk population could have been carried over as contaminants into FACS-sorted repertoires. The secondary response peaked faster, at day 5 versus 15, but was weaker.

This chain connects TRBV7-2 to TRBJ1-1, with D perhaps TRBD1 (5 bases). Here the sequenced sample was CD4+ T cells sorted from PBMCs, taken 5 days after the yellow fever booster vaccination. The sequence derives from a man aged 18 to 29 who received the YFV17D yellow fever vaccine. The CDR3 nucleotides read TGTGCCAGCAGCGGGACTCTTAACACTGAAGCTTTCTTT. Translation: CASSGTLNTEAFF.